Below, one TCR beta chain is given with its context. Per the germline V gene, CDR1 is LGHNA and CDR2 is YSLEER. The CDR3 has 18 amino acids. V was pared by 4 bases and J by 1 base, with 6 bases of the junction left unmatched. The PCR ran on 60 Vbeta and 13 Jbeta primers. The assay was immunoSEQ multiplex PCR, and TCRdb's table has in-frame clones only and misses some. This table has roughly 140,000 clones, 85% appearing once. The data were taken from a study of cytomegalovirus exposure and HLA in healthy donors. Sequencing was done on a sample of PBMCs. V and J are TRBV4-3 and TRBJ2-3; the match to TRBD2 covers 15 bases. This TCR came from a young woman in good health and CMV-seronegative. The CDR3: CASSPWTSGGAGTDTQYF. The CDR3 DNA sequence: TGCGCCAGCAGCCCATGGACTAGCGGGGGGGCCGGCACAGATACGCAGTATTTT.